These 9 T cell receptor beta chains were all obtained from the same sample, sequenced in a study of cytomegalovirus exposure and HLA in healthy donors. Assay used: immunoSEQ multiplex PCR; TCRdb lists only in-frame clones, some missing. Here the sample spans around 250,000 clones, roughly 91% being singletons. The specimen was PBMCs. These receptors all come from a woman in her twenties or thirties in good health and CMV-seronegative.

The chain is built from TRBV9 and TRBJ2-7, with D maybe TRBD2 (7 bases). The V end was cut by 0 bases, the J end by 1 base, with 23 bases between. Per the germline V gene, CDR1 is SGDLS and CDR2 is YYNGEE. The CDR3 is made up of 19 amino acids. In DNA, the CDR3 is TGTGCCAGCAGCGTAGATGGAGGAGGGGGGCTAGCGGTGTCCTACGAGCAGTACTTC. This codes for CASSVDGGGGLAVSYEQYF.

V gene TRBV27 combines with J gene TRBJ2-7; D tentatively reads TRBD1 or TRBD2 (5 bases each). V lost 8 bases, J lost 4 bases, and 24 bases lay in between. Germline assignment: CDR1 MNHEY and CDR2 SMNVEV (reference sequence). The CDR3 is made up of 16 amino acids. The CDR3 here is CASESFRDGKSYEQYF. CDR3 nucleotide sequence: TGTGCCAGCGAGTCTTTCCGGGACGGCAAATCATACGAGCAGTACTTC.

The chain is built from TRBV5-8 and TRBJ2-7, with 9 bases fitting TRBD1. The CDR3 extends over 12 amino acids. Germline V CDR1 and CDR2: SGHTS, YDEGEE. V lost 2 bases to trimming and J lost 11 bases; unmatched junction nucleotides: 5. As DNA, the CDR3 is TGTGCCAGCAGCTTTCGGACAGGGGTGGAGTACTTC. Residues: CASSFRTGVEYF.

The chain combines TRBV30 with TRBJ1-5, with 8 bases that match TRBD1. The CDR3 has 17 amino acids. Germline trimming cut 0 bases from V and 0 bases from J; bases unmatched to any gene: 7. Looked up from germline, CDR1 is GTSNPN and CDR2 is SVGIG (reference sequence). CDR3 coding DNA: TGTGCCTGGAGTGTTCACAGGGGGGGATATAGCAATCAGCCCCAGCATTTT. This codes for CAWSVHRGGYSNQPQHF.

This chain joins TRBV20-1 and TRBJ2-7; no firm D call. V was cut by 3 bases and J by 7 bases, with 10 bases left in between. The CDR3 sequence is 11 residues long. The germline CDR1 and CDR2 sequences are DFQATT and SNEGSKA (reference sequence). CDR3 bases: TGCAGTGCTAGCCCGGCCGTGGAGCAGTACTTC. Its translation: CSASPAVEQYF.

Only one count was recorded for this clone. The chain carries TRBV28 and TRBJ1-2; a possible D gene is TRBD1 (5 bases). Trimming took off 6 bases at V and 7 bases at J, with 15 bases between the two ends. The CDR3 runs to 13 residues. Per the germline V gene, CDR1 is MDHEN and CDR2 is SYDVKM. The CDR3 DNA reads TGTGCCAGCAGCTACCGCCCGGGGGGTGGCTACACCTTC. This sequence encodes CASSYRPGGGYTF.

The gene calls are TRBV6-5 and TRBJ2-2; 10 bases line up with TRBD1. This CDR3 has 15 amino acids. The germline gives CDR1 MNHEY, CDR2 SVGAGI. Trimming took 7 bases from V and 3 from J; bases not matched to a gene: 5. This chain's CDR3 is CASKTDRGHTGELFF. As DNA, the CDR3 is TGTGCCAGCAAAACCGACAGGGGGCACACCGGGGAGCTGTTTTTT.

The CDR3 DNA follows: TGTGCCTGGAGGGCCGGACTGAGAACCTACGAGCAGTACTTC. This translates into CAWRAGLRTYEQYF. The genes are TRBV30 and TRBJ2-7, with D possibly TRBD2 on 5 matching bases. This CDR3 is 14 amino acids long. Germline CDR1 is GTSNPN and CDR2 is SVGIG (reference sequence). V dropped 3 bases and J dropped 2 bases, with 14 bases sitting between them.

The chain has TRBV19 and TRBJ2-3; D is possibly TRBD1 or TRBD2 (6 bases each). The CDR3 has 13 amino acids. Germline V gene data show CDR1 as LNHDA and CDR2 as SQIVND (reference sequence). Trimming removed 5 bases at V and 4 bases at J, with 10 bases between. For the CDR3, the DNA is TGTGCCAGTAGTGACAGGAGGGCAGATACGCAGTATTTT. Translating gives CASSDRRADTQYF.